This T cell receptor (beta chain) was retrieved from a study of blood T cell repertoires in COVID-19 (dated by TCRdb to the early 2020s). For the study in its entirety: Collaborator samples came from the United States, Italy and Spain and covered acute and convalescent phases of COVID-19. The prospective study material was composed of cDNA or gDNA derived from T cells, B-cell-depleted T cells, or PBMCs. The dataset comprised deeply sampled blood TCRbeta repertoires from subjects exposed to, actively infected with, or recovered from COVID-19. A freely available public database, intended as a resource for researchers studying the immune response to SARS-CoV-2, is where the repertoires were released. The samples were drawn from the first 160 participants of the ongoing ImmuneRACE study and from over a thousand subjects provided by 6 global collaborators. Nearly every sample came with metadata listing a de-identified subject ID, COVID-19 status, age in years and sex. Where available, HLA class I and class II types were obtained from metadata supplied by the sample provider rather than from assay-based typing. Findings and caveats that apply to the study as a whole: The amount of clinical and demographic metadata varied by source and participant and was provided uncurated.

A second Seattle source provided samples from volunteer blood donors who had recovered from COVID-19. Collaborating institutions collected whole blood in K2EDTA tubes following their own protocols. For TCRbeta analysis, collaborator samples were shipped as frozen whole blood, as isolated PBMCs, or as DNA extracted from either sample type. TCRbeta CDR3 regions were amplified from genomic DNA by means of the immunoSEQ Assay, a bias-controlled multiplex PCR. The original pipeline was this. The number of nucleated cells in each sample was estimated by amplification of reference gene primers within the assay. To quantify the absolute abundance of each unique TCRbeta CDR3 rearrangement, sequence reads were collapsed and filtered. For each sample, productive Simpson clonality was calculated by taking the square root of Simpson's diversity index across productive rearrangements. This is the immuneACCESS table as TCRdb keeps it, with only in-frame sequences that have V and J called. A part of the clones is gone; compared with another copy, unresolved V genes explain less than half, and the rest is unexplained. D and trimming were read from the DNA, whereas the V and J calls and clone size are those reported in that table. This sample gives about 190,000 clones in total; over 75% of them show up just once. The ten largest make up 6.2% of the sample.

As concerns this clone: Its antigen is still unknown. No quality values exist for individual bases; no much larger clone is one base distant.

The receptor comes from a woman between 35 and 50 years old who had recovered from COVID-19. Sequencing input: peripheral blood.

This receptor carries the CDR3 CASTPGQGHYGYTF. The bases read TGTGCCAGCACCCCCGGACAGGGGCACTATGGCTACACCTTC. The V gene is TRBV5-6 and the J gene is TRBJ1-2, with 9 junctional bases fitting TRBD1. The V end gives up 6 bases and the J end 3 bases, leaving 6 bases in the junction not matched to a gene. Reading the germline V gene gives CDR1 SGHDT and CDR2 YYEEEE. The CDR3 starts with the cysteine, ends with the phenylalanine, and has 14 residues. The entry retains the CDR3 DNA only, 42 bases that are in frame from base 1.